This TCR beta chain derives from a study of T-cell reconstitution after alpha-beta-depleted transplantation in children. General study findings and limits: T cells produced anew were the main source of T-cell counts and diversity one year after transplant.

For TCRbeta, the library was prepared with unique molecular identifiers. TCRdb itself ran the PCR reads through MiXCR, one entry per CDR3 protein. The sample lists around 700,000 distinct CDR3 sequences, over 10% seen once, with approximately 0.8% in the top ten. This clonotype was seen ten or more times. Its antigen is not known. Germline assignment: CDR1 SQVTM and CDR2 ANQGSEA. The CDR3 totals 14 residues. Between the trimmed V and J ends, which lost 0 bases and 1 base, there was a span of 9 bases. The chain joins TRBV29-1 to TRBJ1-1; no definite D call. The TCR originated in a girl aged 2 to 10 with congenital amegakaryocytic thrombocytopenia, due to receive a stem cell transplant. This specimen consisted of PBMCs, obtained before TCRalphabeta/CD19-depleted stem cell transplant. The CDR3 sequence: CSVEDMAGNTEAFF. The CDR3 DNA reads TGCAGCGTTGAAGATATGGCAGGGAACACTGAAGCTTTCTTT.